This T cell receptor beta chain came from a study of Graves' ophthalmopathy and Graves' hyperthyroidism. This clonotype has a count of ten or more. As the template, RNA transcripts were used to amplify TCR beta CDR3 regions. First-round RT-PCR employed HTBI primers, with a second-round multiplex PCR after it. Each CDR3 protein gets one entry after TCRdb re-called the multiplex PCR reads with MiXCR. The top ten clones hold around 6.6% of a sample with 400,000 or so distinct CDR3 sequences, 15% to 19% of them seen once. Germline CDR1 reads SGHRS; CDR2 reads YFSETQ. This CDR3 has 16 residues. J was trimmed by 3 bases and V by 4 bases; bases with no gene match: 6.

The chain uses TRBV5-1 and TRBJ1-6, with 8 bases identical to TRBD1. The sequenced material came from peripheral blood. This sequence was found in a woman aged 18-29 years with stable Graves' hyperthyroidism. The CDR3 region is CASSPQGQVYNSPLHF. The CDR3 DNA sequence: TGCGCCAGCAGCCCGCAGGGACAGGTCTATAATTCACCCCTCCACTTT.